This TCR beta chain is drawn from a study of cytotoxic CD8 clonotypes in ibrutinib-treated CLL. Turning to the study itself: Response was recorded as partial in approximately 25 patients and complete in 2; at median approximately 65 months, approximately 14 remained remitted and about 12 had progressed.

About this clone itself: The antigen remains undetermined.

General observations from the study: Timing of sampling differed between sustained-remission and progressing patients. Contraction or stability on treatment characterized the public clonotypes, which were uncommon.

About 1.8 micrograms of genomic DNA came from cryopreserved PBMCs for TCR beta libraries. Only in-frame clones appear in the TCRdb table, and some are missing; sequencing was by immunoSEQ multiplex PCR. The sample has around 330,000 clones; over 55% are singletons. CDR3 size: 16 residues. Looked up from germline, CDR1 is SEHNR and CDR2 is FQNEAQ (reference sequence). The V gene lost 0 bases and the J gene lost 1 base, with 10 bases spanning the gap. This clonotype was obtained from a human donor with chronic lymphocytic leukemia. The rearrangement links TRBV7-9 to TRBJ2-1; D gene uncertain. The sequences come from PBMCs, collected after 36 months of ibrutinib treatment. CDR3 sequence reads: CASSLAGPLSYNEQFF. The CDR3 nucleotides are TGTGCCAGCAGCTTAGCCGGTCCTCTATCCTACAATGAGCAGTTCTTC. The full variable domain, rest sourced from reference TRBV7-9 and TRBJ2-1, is DTGVSQNPRHKITKRGQNVTFRCDPISEHNRLYWYRQTLGQGPEFLTYFQNEAQLEKSRLLSDRFSAERPKGSFSTLEIQRTEQGDSAMYLCASSLAGPLSYNEQFFGPGTRLTVL.